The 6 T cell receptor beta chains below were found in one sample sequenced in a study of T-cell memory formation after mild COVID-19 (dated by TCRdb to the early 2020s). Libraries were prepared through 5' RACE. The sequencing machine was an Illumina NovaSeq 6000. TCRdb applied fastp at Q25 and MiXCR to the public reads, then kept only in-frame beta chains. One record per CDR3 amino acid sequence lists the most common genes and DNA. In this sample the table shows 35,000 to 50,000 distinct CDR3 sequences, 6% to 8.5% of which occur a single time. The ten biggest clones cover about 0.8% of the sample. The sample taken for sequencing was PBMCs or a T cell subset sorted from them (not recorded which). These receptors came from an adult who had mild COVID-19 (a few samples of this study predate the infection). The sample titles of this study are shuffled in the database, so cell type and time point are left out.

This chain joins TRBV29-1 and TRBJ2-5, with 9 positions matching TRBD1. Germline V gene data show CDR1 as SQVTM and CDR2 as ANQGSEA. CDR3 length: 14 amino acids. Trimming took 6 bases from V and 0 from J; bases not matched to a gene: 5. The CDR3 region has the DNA TGCAGCGTCTCCGGGACAGGGAACCAAGAGACCCAGTACTTC. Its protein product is CSVSGTGNQETQYF. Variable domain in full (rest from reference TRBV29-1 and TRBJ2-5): SAVISQKPSRDICQRGTSLTIQCQVDSQVTMMFWYRQQPGQSLTLIATANQGSEATYESGFVIDKFPISRPNLTFSTLTVSNMSPEDSSIYLCSVSGTGNQETQYFGPGTRLLVL.

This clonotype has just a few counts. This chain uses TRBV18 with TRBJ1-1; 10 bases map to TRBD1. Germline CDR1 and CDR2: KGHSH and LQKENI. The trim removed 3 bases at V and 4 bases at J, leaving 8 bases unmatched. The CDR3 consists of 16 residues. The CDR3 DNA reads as TGTGCCAGCTCACCTGGGACAGGGGCTGGGGGCACTGAAGCTTTCTTT. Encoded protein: CASSPGTGAGGTEAFF.

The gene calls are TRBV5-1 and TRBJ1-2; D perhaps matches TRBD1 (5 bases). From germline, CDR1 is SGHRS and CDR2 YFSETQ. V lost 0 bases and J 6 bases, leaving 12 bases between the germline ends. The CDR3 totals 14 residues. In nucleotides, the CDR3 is TGCGCCAGCAGCTTGGCGGGGCAGTTGGATGGCTACACCTTC. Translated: CASSLAGQLDGYTF.

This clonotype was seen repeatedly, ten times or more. The CDR3 reads CASSLDMDGYTF. The CDR3 DNA sequence: TGTGCCAGCAGCTTAGACATGGATGGCTACACCTTC. The chain employs TRBV7-8 and TRBJ1-2; D unresolved. The CDR3 covers 12 residues. The ends were cut back, 1 base at V and 6 bases at J, with 6 bases in the middle. Germline V gene data show CDR1 as SGHVS and CDR2 as FQNEAQ.

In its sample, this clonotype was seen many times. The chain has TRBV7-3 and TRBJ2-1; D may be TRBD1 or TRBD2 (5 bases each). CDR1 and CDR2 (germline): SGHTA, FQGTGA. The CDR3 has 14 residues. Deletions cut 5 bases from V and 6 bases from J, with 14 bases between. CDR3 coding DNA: TGTGCCAGCAGCCCGGGACCCTCGGTCAATGAGCAGTTCTTC. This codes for CASSPGPSVNEQFF. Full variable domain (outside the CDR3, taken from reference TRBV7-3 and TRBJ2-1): GAGVSQTPSNKVTEKGKYVELRCDPISGHTALYWYRQSLGQGPEFLIYFQGTGAADDSGLPNDRFFAVRPEGSVSTLKIQRTERGDSAVYLCASSPGPSVNEQFFGPGTRLTVL.

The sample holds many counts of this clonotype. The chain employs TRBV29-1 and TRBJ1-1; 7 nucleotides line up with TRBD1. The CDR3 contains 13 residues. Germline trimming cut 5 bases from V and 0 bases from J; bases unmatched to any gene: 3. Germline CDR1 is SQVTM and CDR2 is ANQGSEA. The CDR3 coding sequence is TGCAGCGTTCTGACAGGGCTGAACACTGAAGCTTTCTTT. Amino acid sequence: CSVLTGLNTEAFF.